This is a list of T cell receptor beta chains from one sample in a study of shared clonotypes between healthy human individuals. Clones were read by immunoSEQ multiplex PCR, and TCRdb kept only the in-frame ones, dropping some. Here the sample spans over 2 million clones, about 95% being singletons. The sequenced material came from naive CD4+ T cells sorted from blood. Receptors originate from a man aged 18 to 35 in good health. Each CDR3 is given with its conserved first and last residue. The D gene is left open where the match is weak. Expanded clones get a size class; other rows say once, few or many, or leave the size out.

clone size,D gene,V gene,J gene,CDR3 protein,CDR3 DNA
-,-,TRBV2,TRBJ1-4,CASQPGRFREKLFF,TGTGCCAGCCAGCCCGGGCGGTTTAGGGAAAAACTGTTTTTT
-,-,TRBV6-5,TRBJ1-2,CASSSDEAGGYGYTF,TGTGCCAGCAGTTCCGACGAAGCCGGGGGCTATGGCTACACCTTC
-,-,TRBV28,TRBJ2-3,CASSPQGGTDTQYF,TGTGCCAGCAGCCCTCAGGGCGGGACAGATACGCAGTATTTT
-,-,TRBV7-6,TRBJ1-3,CASSLAPRGQVSVGSGNTIYF,TGTGCCAGCAGCTTAGCCCCACGGGGGCAGGTTTCAGTTGGCTCTGGAAACACCATATATTTT
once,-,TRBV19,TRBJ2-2,CASSWDGFPTGELFF,TGTGCCAGTAGTTGGGACGGGTTCCCCACCGGGGAGCTGTTTTTT
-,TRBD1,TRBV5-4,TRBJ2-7,CASSPGQDRSYEQYF,TGTGCCAGCAGTCCCGGACAGGACCGCTCCTACGAGCAGTACTTC
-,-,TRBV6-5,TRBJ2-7,CASSLSWEPSYEQYF,TGTGCCAGCAGCCTTTCGTGGGAACCGTCCTACGAGCAGTACTTC
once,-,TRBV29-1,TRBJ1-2,CSVELRGNNYGYTF,TGCAGCGTTGAATTACGGGGGAACAACTATGGCTACACCTTC
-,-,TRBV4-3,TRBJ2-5,CASSQEGAAGETQYF,TGCGCCAGCAGCCAAGAGGGGGCCGCAGGAGAGACCCAGTACTTC
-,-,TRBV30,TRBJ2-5,CASPGSETQYF,TGTGCCTCACCAGGGAGCGAGACCCAGTACTTC
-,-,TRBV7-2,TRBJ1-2,CASSLGGQGGGYTF,TGTGCCAGCAGCTTAGGGGGACAAGGCGGTGGCTACACCTTC
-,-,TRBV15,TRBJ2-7,CATSRRVSYEQYF,TGTGCCACCAGCAGACGGGTCTCCTACGAGCAGTACTTC
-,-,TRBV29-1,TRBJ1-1,CSVARQTEAFF,TGCAGCGTTGCCAGACAGACTGAAGCTTTCTTT
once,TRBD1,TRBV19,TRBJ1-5,CASDRGGNQPQHF,TGTGCCAGCGACAGGGGAGGCAATCAGCCCCAGCATTTT
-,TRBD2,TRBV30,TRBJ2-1,CAWSRRRGSGNEQFF,TGTGCCTGGAGTAGGCGGCGGGGGTCGGGGAATGAGCAGTTCTTC
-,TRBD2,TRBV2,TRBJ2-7,CATSTSGGPYEQYF,TGTGCCACCTCGACTAGCGGGGGCCCCTACGAGCAGTACTTC
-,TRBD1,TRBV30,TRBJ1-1,CAWVNRGGAFF,TGTGCCTGGGTGAACAGGGGCGGCGCTTTCTTT
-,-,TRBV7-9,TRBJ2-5,CASTTSAETQYF,TGTGCCAGCACCACTTCCGCAGAGACCCAGTACTTC
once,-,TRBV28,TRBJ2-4,CASSYPGGATAKNIQYF,TGTGCCAGCAGTTACCCCGGGGGAGCGACAGCCAAAAACATTCAGTACTTC
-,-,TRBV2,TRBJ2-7,CASIGEGNGLLYEQYF,TGTGCCAGCATAGGTGAAGGGAACGGCCTACTTTACGAGCAGTACTTC
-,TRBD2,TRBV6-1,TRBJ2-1,CASSHSGVGEFF,TGTGCCAGCAGCCATAGCGGGGTAGGGGAGTTCTTC
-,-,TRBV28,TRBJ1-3,CASSFRRSSGNTIYF,TGTGCCAGCAGTTTTCGGAGGAGCTCTGGAAACACCATATATTTT
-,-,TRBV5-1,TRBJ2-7,CASSLGAGLNEQYF,TGCGCCAGCAGCTTGGGAGCAGGGTTGAACGAGCAGTACTTC
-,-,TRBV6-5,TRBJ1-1,CASSYNRNTEAFF,TGTGCCAGCAGTTACAACAGGAACACTGAAGCTTTCTTT
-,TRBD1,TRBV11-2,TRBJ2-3,CASRYTGGSTDTQYF,TGTGCCAGCAGATATACAGGGGGGAGCACAGATACGCAGTATTTT
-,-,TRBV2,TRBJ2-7,CASRDQGSSYEQYF,TGTGCCAGCAGAGATCAGGGATCCTCCTACGAGCAGTACTTC
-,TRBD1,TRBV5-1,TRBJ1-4,CASSLKGTGANEKLFF,TGCGCCAGCAGCTTAAAAGGGACAGGGGCGAATGAAAAACTGTTTTTT
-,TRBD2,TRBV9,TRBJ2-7,CASSVAAGAGYEQYF,TGTGCCAGCAGCGTAGCGGCGGGAGCAGGCTACGAGCAGTACTTC
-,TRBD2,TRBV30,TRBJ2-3,CAWSTGGGTTDTQYF,TGTGCCTGGAGTACTGGCGGGGGGACCACAGATACGCAGTATTTT
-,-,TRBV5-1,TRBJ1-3,CASSSTVVGNTIYF,TGCGCCAGCAGCTCGACGGTCGTTGGAAACACCATATATTTT
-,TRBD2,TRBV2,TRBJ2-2,CASSASGANTGELFF,TGTGCCAGCAGCGCTAGCGGAGCGAACACCGGGGAGCTGTTTTTT
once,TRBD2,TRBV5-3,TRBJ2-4,CARSSGTTRLAKNIQYF,TGTGCCAGAAGCTCCGGGACTACACGATTAGCCAAAAACATTCAGTACTTC
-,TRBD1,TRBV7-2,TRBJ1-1,CASSFSGTVNTEAFF,TGTGCCAGCAGTTTCTCCGGGACAGTGAACACTGAAGCTTTCTTT
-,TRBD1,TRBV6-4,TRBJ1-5,CASSEAGGGQPQHF,TGTGCCAGCAGTGAAGCAGGGGGAGGTCAGCCCCAGCATTTT
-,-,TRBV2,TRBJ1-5,CASKGGAGNQPQHF,TGTGCCAGCAAAGGGGGGGCAGGGAATCAGCCCCAGCATTTT
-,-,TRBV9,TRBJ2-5,CASSSPSRGETQYF,TGTGCCAGCAGCTCTCCAAGCCGAGGGGAGACCCAGTACTTC
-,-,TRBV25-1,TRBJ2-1,CASSEWGEANNEQFF,TGTGCCAGCAGTGAATGGGGGGAGGCGAACAATGAGCAGTTCTTC
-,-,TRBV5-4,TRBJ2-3,CASSLAGGQGRGTDTQYF,TGTGCCAGCAGCTTGGCGGGGGGACAAGGGCGCGGCACAGATACGCAGTATTTT
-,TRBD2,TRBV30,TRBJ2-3,CAWSEGAGGPGTDTQYF,TGTGCCTGGAGTGAGGGAGCGGGAGGGCCCGGCACAGATACGCAGTATTTT
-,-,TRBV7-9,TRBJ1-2,CASSLGLGQNLDTF,TGTGCCAGCAGCTTAGGATTGGGACAAAATCTAGACACCTTC